This TCR beta chain stems from a study of cytomegalovirus exposure and HLA in healthy donors. The assay was immunoSEQ multiplex PCR, and TCRdb's table has in-frame clones only and misses some. There are 70,000 to 75,000 clones in the sample; 85% to 95% occur only once, and less than 2% lies in the top ten. The CDR3 has 16 residues. The germline V gene encodes CDR1 MNHEY and CDR2 SMNVEV (reference sequence). Trimming removed 1 base at V and 2 bases at J, with 9 bases between. Sequencing input: PBMCs. The J gene is TRBJ1-6, the V gene TRBV27; D call uncertain. This clonotype originated in a woman aged 18-29 years in good health and CMV-seropositive. In nucleotides, the CDR3 is TGTGCCAGCAGTTTATACGCCACAACCTATAATTCACCCCTCCACTTT. It translates to CASSLYATTYNSPLHF.